The T cell receptor beta chain under discussion was sequenced for a study of shared clonotypes between healthy human individuals. The germline V gene encodes CDR1 SGHDT and CDR2 YYEEEE. Trimming cost V 4 bases and J 5 bases; bases outside gene matches: 3. The CDR3 extends over 13 amino acids. On this clone itself: What it binds is unknown.

Repertoires were generated with immunoSEQ multiplex PCR, while TCRdb's copy carries only in-frame clones and drops some. The sample has more than 2 million clones; approximately 95% are singletons. Study-wide findings and caveats: In having few donors, the study represented limited genetic and exposure-history diversity.

The sample consisted of naive CD4+ T cells sorted from blood. The subset is: CD45RA+ positively selected. The chain has TRBV5-6 and TRBJ2-7; TRBD2 matches at 10 bases. The origin of this receptor is a man between 18 and 35 years old in good health. The CDR3 nucleotides are TGTGCCAGCAGCAGTGGACTAGCGGACGAGCAGTACTTC. This codes for CASSSGLADEQYF.